This T cell receptor beta chain stems from a study of shared clonotypes between healthy human individuals. Study-wide context: CD4 naive and memory got three plates each, CD8 naive two, CD8 memory one.

V lost 4 bases, J lost 4 bases, and 4 bases stayed unmatched. The CDR3 is made up of 13 amino acids. CDR1 MNHEY and CDR2 SMNVEV come from the germline V gene (reference sequence). Study observations and caveats: Compared with clonotypes that all four donors shared, non-shared clonotypes had lower generation probabilities. The represented genetic and exposure-history diversity was limited by the small number of donors. The sharing of about 5% of naive CD4 clonotypes was seen across a handful of donors.

Sequencing used immunoSEQ multiplex PCR; TCRdb keeps in-frame clones, though not all of them. The data show roughly 2.5 million clones, roughly 92% seen once. About this clone itself: Its target is unknown. This CDR3 is also generated by other DNA sequences in the sample.

This sequence was found in a man aged 18 to 29 in good health. The J gene is TRBJ2-7, the V gene TRBV27, with 7 bases fitting TRBD1. Sequenced sample: naive CD4+ T cells sorted from blood. Indicated subset: CD45RA+ positively selected. The CDR3 loop is CASSSTGSYEQYF. As DNA, the CDR3 is TGTGCCAGCAGTTCGACAGGGTCGTACGAGCAGTACTTC.